This T cell receptor beta chain appears in the sequencing data of a study of blood T cells in healthy people across ages. V lost 2 bases and J 1 base, leaving 13 bases between the germline ends. Germline-derived CDR1 and CDR2 are KGHDR and SFDVKD. The CDR3 consists of 16 residues. Next came a second PCR, run for about 6 to 11 cycles, which used a sample-barcoded 5' primer along with a J-beta primer mix. MiXCR, run by TCRdb on the 5' RACE reads, gives a single entry per CDR3 protein. Counted here are over 1,500,000 distinct CDR3 sequences, approximately 40% occurring once; the ten biggest clones make up roughly 24%. This clonotype was detected only a few times.

The chain joins TRBV24-1 to TRBJ2-5; D remains ambiguous. The sample was blood. The clonotype was recovered from a human donor in good health. This CDR3 reads CATSDSRNGFQETQYF. The CDR3 coding sequence is TGTGCCACCAGTGATTCCCGCAACGGGTTCCAAGAGACCCAGTACTTC.